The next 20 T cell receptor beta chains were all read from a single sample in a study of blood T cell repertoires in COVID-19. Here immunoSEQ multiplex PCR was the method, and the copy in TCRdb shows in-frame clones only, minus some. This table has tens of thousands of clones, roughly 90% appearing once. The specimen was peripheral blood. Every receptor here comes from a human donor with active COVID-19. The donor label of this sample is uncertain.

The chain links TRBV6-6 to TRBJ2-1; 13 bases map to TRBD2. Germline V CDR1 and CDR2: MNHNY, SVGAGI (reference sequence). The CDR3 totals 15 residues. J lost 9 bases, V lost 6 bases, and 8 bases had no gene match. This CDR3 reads CASRKLAGGRPEQFF. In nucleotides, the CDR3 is TGTGCCAGCAGGAAACTAGCGGGGGGGCGCCCTGAGCAGTTCTTC.

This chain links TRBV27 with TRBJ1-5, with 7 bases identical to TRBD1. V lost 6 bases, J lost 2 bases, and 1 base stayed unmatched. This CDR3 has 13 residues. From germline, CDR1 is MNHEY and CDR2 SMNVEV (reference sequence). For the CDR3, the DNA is TGTGCCAGCAGGGGGACAGGCAATCAGCCCCAGCATTTT. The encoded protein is CASRGTGNQPQHF.

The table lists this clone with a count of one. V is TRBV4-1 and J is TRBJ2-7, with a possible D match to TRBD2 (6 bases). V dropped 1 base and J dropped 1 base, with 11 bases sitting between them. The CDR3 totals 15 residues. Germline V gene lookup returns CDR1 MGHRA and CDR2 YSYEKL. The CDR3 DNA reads TGCGCCAGCAGCCAAGGGCGGGACGAATCCTACGAGCAGTACTTC. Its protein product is CASSQGRDESYEQYF.

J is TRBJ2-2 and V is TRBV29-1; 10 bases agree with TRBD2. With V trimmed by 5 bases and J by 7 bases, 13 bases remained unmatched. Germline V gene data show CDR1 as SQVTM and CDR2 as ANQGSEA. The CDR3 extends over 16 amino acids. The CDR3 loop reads CSVSTPSGGASGELFF. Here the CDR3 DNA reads TGCAGCGTTAGCACTCCGAGCGGGGGGGCCAGCGGGGAGCTGTTTTTT.

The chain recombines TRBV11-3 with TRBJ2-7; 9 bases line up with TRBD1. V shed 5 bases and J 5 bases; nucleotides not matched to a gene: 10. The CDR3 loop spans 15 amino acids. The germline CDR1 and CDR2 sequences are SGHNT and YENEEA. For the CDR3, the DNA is TGTGCCAGCAGCCCCGCGGCGGGGACAGGGAACGAGCAGTACTTC. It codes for CASSPAAGTGNEQYF.

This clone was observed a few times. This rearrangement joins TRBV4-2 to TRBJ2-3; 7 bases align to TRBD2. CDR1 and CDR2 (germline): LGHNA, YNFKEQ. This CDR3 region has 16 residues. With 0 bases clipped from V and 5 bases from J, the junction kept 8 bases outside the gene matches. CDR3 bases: TGTGCCAGCAGCCAAGAAGGGGCTAGCGGTGGAGATACGCAGTATTTT. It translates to CASSQEGASGGDTQYF.

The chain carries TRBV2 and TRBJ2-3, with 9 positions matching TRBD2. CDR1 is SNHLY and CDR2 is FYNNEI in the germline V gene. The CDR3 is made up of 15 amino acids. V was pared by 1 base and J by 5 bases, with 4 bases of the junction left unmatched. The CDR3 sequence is CASSEGRGGLDTQYF. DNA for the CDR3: TGTGCCAGCAGTGAAGGGCGGGGGGGCCTAGATACGCAGTATTTT.

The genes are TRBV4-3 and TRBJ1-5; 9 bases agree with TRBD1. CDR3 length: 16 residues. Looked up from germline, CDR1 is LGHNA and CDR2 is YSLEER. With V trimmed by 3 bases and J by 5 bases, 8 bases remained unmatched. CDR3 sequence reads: CASSQDRGLEYQPQHF. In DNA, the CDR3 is TGCGCCAGCAGCCAGGACAGGGGTTTGGAGTATCAGCCCCAGCATTTT.

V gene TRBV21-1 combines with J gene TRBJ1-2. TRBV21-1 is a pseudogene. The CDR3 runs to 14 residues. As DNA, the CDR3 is TGTGCCAGCAGCAAAGGAGGGAAGCGGTATGGCTACACCTTC. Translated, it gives CASSKGGKRYGYTF.

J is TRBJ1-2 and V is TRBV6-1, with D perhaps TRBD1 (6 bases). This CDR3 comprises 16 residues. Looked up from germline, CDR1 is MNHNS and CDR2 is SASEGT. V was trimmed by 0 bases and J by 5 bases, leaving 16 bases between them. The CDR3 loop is CASSEARRGRMYGYTF. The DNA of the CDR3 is TGTGCCAGCAGTGAAGCACGCAGGGGCCGTATGTATGGCTACACCTTC.

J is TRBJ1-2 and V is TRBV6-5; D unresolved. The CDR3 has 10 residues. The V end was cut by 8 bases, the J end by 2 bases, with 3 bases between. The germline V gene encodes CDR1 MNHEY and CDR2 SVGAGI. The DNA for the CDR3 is TGTGCCAGCCTGAACTATGGCTACACCTTC. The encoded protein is CASLNYGYTF.

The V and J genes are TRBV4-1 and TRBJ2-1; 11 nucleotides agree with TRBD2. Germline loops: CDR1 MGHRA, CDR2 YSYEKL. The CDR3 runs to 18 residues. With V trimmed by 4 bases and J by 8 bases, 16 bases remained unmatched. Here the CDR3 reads CASSPPIVTSGGFYEQFF. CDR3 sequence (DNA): TGCGCCAGCAGCCCCCCGATCGTCACTAGCGGGGGATTTTATGAGCAGTTCTTC.

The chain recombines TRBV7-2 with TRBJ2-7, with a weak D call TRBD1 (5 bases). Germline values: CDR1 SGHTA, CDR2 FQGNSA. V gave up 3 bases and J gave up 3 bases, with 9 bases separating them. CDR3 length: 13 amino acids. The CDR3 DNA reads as TGTGCCAGCAGCTTCGGTCAGGGCTACGAGCAGTACTTC. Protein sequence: CASSFGQGYEQYF.

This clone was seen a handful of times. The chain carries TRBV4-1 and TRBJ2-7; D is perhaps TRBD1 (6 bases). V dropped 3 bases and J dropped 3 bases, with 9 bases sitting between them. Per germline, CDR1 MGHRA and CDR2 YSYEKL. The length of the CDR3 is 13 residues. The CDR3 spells CASSQQQGYEQYF. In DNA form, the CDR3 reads TGCGCCAGCAGCCAGCAACAGGGCTACGAGCAGTACTTC.

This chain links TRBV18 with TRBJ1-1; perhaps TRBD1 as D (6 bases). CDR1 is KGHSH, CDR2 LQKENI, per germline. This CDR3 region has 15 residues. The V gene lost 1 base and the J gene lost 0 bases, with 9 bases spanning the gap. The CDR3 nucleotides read TGTGCCAGCTCACCACAAGGGGGAATGAACACTGAAGCTTTCTTT. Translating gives CASSPQGGMNTEAFF.

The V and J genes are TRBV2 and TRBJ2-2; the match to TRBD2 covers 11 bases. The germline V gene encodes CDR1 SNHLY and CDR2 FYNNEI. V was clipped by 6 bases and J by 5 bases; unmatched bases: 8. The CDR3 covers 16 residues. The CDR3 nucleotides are TGTGCCAGCAGAGCCCTAGCGGGGGGCGGGACCGGGGAGCTGTTTTTT. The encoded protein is CASRALAGGGTGELFF.

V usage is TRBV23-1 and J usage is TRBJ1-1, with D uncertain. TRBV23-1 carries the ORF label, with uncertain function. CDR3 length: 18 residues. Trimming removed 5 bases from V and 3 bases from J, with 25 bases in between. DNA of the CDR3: TGCGCCAGCAGTAGGATTCCGGAGCGTGCGGTATTGGACACTGAAGCTTTCTTT. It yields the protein CASSRIPERAVLDTEAFF.

The CDR3, as DNA: TGTGCCAGCAGATCTGGACAGGGGAACACTGAAGCTTTCTTT. It codes for CASRSGQGNTEAFF. The V and J genes are TRBV7-9 and TRBJ1-1, with 8 bases that match TRBD1. Germline V gene data show CDR1 as SEHNR and CDR2 as FQNEAQ (reference sequence). The CDR3 has 14 residues. J lost 1 base, V lost 6 bases, and 4 bases had no gene match.

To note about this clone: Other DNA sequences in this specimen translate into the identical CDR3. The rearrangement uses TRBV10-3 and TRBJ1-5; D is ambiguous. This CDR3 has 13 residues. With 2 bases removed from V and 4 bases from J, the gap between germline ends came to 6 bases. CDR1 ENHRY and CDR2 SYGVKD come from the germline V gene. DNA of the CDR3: TGTGCCATCAGTGAGACTGTTAATCAGCCCCAGCATTTT. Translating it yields CAISETVNQPQHF.

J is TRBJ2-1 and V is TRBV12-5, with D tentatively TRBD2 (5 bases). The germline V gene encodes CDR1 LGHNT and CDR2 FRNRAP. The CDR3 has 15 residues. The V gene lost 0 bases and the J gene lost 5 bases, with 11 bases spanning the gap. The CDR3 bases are TGTGCTAGTGGTTTGGTTCCCCGGGGAGACAATGAGCAGTTCTTC. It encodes CASGLVPRGDNEQFF. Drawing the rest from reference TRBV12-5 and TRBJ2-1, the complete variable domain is DARVTQTPRHKVTEMGQEVTMRCQPILGHNTVFWYRQTMMQGLELLAYFRNRAPLDDSGMPKDRFSAEMPDATLATLKIQPSEPRDSAVYFCASGLVPRGDNEQFFGPGTRLTVL.